These 19 T cell receptor beta chains were all obtained from the same sample, sequenced in a study of CD8 T cells in ankylosing spondylitis. Via MiXCR, TCRdb re-called the 5' RACE reads, giving one row per CDR3 protein. The data show 150,000 to 200,000 distinct CDR3 sequences, about an eighth seen once. The sample taken for sequencing was blood, either unsorted or a sorted T cell fraction (not recorded which). These receptors all stem from a female donor with ankylosing spondylitis or in good health (not recorded which).

This clonotype was observed a handful of times. The J gene is TRBJ2-7, the V gene TRBV7-2, with unresolved D. V lost 1 base and J 5 bases, leaving 12 bases between the germline ends. CDR3 length equals 14 residues. CDR1 SGHTA and CDR2 FQGNSA come from the germline V gene. The CDR3 here is CASSLDPRTHEQYF. In DNA form, the CDR3 reads TGTGCCAGCAGCTTAGATCCTAGGACCCACGAGCAGTACTTC.

This clonotype has only a few counts. The chain links TRBV30 to TRBJ1-1, with D perhaps matching TRBD1 (5 bases). Trimming left V 2 bases short and J 5 bases short, with 18 bases between. This CDR3 region has 15 residues. The germline gives CDR1 GTSNPN, CDR2 SVGIG (reference sequence). DNA for the CDR3: TGTGCCTGGAGTTTTGGGGGTCTGAGAGGAACTGAAGCTTTCTTT. It codes for CAWSFGGLRGTEAFF.

The V gene is TRBV20-1, the J gene TRBJ2-3, with a weak D call TRBD1 (6 bases). Germline-derived CDR1 and CDR2 are DFQATT and SNEGSKA (reference sequence). The V gene lost 3 bases and the J gene lost 3 bases, with 10 bases spanning the gap. This CDR3 is 13 amino acids long. The CDR3 DNA sequence: TGCAGTGCTAGTAACGGACAGACAGATACGCAGTATTTT. It is translated as CSASNGQTDTQYF.

This clonotype was seen a few times. The chain links TRBV9 to TRBJ2-3, with 9 bases fitting TRBD1. J gave up 4 bases and V 4 bases, and 10 bases lay outside the gene matches. Germline-derived CDR1 and CDR2 are SGDLS and YYNGEE. CDR3 length: 16 residues. CDR3 coding DNA: TGTGCCAGCAGCCCCAGGGCGGGACAGGGCCCAGATACGCAGTATTTT. Protein: CASSPRAGQGPDTQYF.

In its sample, this clonotype was seen a few times. This sequence joins TRBV20-1 and TRBJ2-3; TRBD2 aligns across 8 bases. The CDR3 is 14 residues long. Germline V CDR1 and CDR2: DFQATT, SNEGSKA (reference sequence). The J segment lost 2 bases and the V segment lost 3 bases, leaving 4 bases of the junction unmatched. CDR3: CSARIAGNTDTQYF. The DNA of the CDR3 is TGCAGTGCTAGGATAGCGGGGAACACAGATACGCAGTATTTT.

This clonotype was seen ten or more times. The junction departs from the called germline gene at one end, perhaps through a read error. The rearrangement uses TRBV28 and TRBJ2-7; weak D call: TRBD1 (6 bases). The CDR3 is 15 amino acids. Germline V lookup: CDR1 MDHEN, CDR2 SYDVKM. Here the CDR3 DNA reads TGTGCCGGCAGTCCGGTGGGGGCTGGGGACTACGAGCAGTACTTC. The encoded protein is CAGSPVGAGDYEQYF.

The V and J genes are TRBV11-1 and TRBJ2-1; the match to TRBD2 covers 10 bases. The CDR3 contains 17 residues. From germline, CDR1 is SGHAT and CDR2 FQDESV (reference sequence). Trimming cost V 4 bases and J 8 bases; bases outside gene matches: 14. This CDR3 is CASSSRLAGRLRDEQFF. The CDR3 DNA sequence: TGTGCCAGCAGCTCCAGACTAGCGGGTCGTCTGCGCGATGAGCAGTTCTTC.

At least ten counts were recorded for this clonotype. The chain recombines TRBV5-1 with TRBJ2-2, with D uncertain. The CDR3 spans 15 residues. V dropped 0 bases and J dropped 5 bases, with 11 bases sitting between them. The germline CDR1 and CDR2 sequences are SGHRS and YFSETQ. This chain's CDR3 is CASSLGGKSTGELFF. The CDR3 bases are TGCGCCAGCAGCTTGGGGGGAAAGAGTACCGGGGAGCTGTTTTTT.

This clonotype was recorded at least ten times. The chain couples TRBV3-1 to TRBJ1-6; D gene uncertain. The length of the CDR3 is 12 residues. Germline values: CDR1 LGHDT, CDR2 YNNKEL (reference sequence). V was trimmed by 6 bases and J by 6 bases, leaving 6 bases between them. The CDR3 spells CASSQINSPLHF. Here the CDR3 DNA reads TGTGCCAGCAGTCAAATTAATTCACCCCTCCACTTT.

This clonotype was seen at least ten times. CDR3 amino acids: CASSYAGISTDTQYF. The CDR3 DNA sequence: TGTGCCAGCAGTTACGCCGGGATAAGCACAGATACGCAGTATTTT. The chain carries TRBV6-5 and TRBJ2-3; D perhaps matches TRBD2 (5 bases). The V end was cut by 2 bases, the J end by 0 bases, with 9 bases between. Germline CDR1 and CDR2: MNHEY and SVGAGI. The CDR3 spans 15 residues.

The chain combines TRBV4-3 with TRBJ1-6, with D possibly matching TRBD1 (6 bases). Germline V gene data show CDR1 as LGHNA and CDR2 as YSLEER. This CDR3 spans 15 amino acids. V lost 6 bases to trimming and J lost 2 bases, with 11 bases between them. The CDR3 DNA reads as TGCGCCAGCAGACAGGGAAGGACCTATAATTCACCCCTCCACTTT. It specifies CASRQGRTYNSPLHF.

This clonotype appeared many times. This chain connects TRBV12-3 or TRBV12-4 to TRBJ2-3; 9 bases line up with TRBD1. V shed 8 bases and J 0 bases; nucleotides not matched to a gene: 3. The CDR3 is 14 residues long. This chain's CDR3 is CASFDRGSTDTQYF. The CDR3, as DNA: TGTGCCAGCTTTGACAGGGGGAGCACAGATACGCAGTATTTT.

This chain connects TRBV5-1 to TRBJ2-5; TRBD2 matches at 7 bases. CDR1 and CDR2 (germline): SGHRS, YFSETQ. The CDR3 runs 16 residues. V was pared by 1 base and J by 1 base, with 7 bases of the junction left unmatched. CDR3 coding DNA: TGCGCCAGCAGCTTGAGCCTAGCGGAGACCCAAGAGACCCAGTACTTC. This codes for CASSLSLAETQETQYF.

A remark on this clonotype: This may arise from a read error, as a much more abundant clone is one base away. This chain connects TRBV10-3 to TRBJ1-2; TRBD1 aligns across 9 bases. Germline CDR1 ENHRY, CDR2 SYGVKD. V dropped 5 bases and J dropped 2; count of bases not matched to a gene: 3. There are 14 residues in the CDR3. DNA for the CDR3: TGTGCCATCAGTAAGACAGGGGGGAACTATGGCTACACCTTC. As protein: CAISKTGGNYGYTF.

This clonotype was seen a few times. J is TRBJ2-3 and V is TRBV7-2, with TRBD2 identical over 8 bases. CDR1 SGHTA and CDR2 FQGNSA come from the germline V gene. The CDR3 totals 16 residues. Trimming cost V 1 base and J 2 bases; bases outside gene matches: 5. The CDR3 bases are TGTGCCAGCAGCTTAGGGAATAGCGGGAACACAGATACGCAGTATTTT. It encodes CASSLGNSGNTDTQYF.

This clonotype was seen only once. J is TRBJ1-4 and V is TRBV4-3; the D is unclear. CDR1 is LGHNA, CDR2 YSLEER, per germline. The CDR3 runs 13 residues. The V gene lost 4 bases and the J gene lost 4 bases, with 7 bases spanning the gap. This chain's CDR3 is CASSRGSNEKLFF. CDR3 nucleotide sequence: TGCGCCAGCAGCCGTGGCAGTAATGAAAAACTGTTTTTT.

This clonotype was observed a handful of times. V usage is TRBV20-1 and J usage is TRBJ2-1; possibly TRBD2 for D (6 bases). Germline CDR1 DFQATT, CDR2 SNEGSKA (reference sequence). Trimming took 6 bases from V and 12 from J, leaving 36 bases between them. The CDR3 spans 18 residues. CDR3 nucleotide sequence: TGCAGTGCCGATACCGCTCTATCGCGCGGGGAAGAGATTTCCGGGCAGTTCTTC. This sequence encodes CSADTALSRGEEISGQFF.

This clonotype was detected many times. The chain uses TRBV20-1 and TRBJ1-5, with TRBD1 identical over 7 bases. The CDR3 has 14 residues. Germline V gene sequence: CDR1 DFQATT, CDR2 SNEGSKA (reference sequence). V lost 3 bases to trimming and J lost 7 bases; unmatched junction nucleotides: 9. CDR3 region: CSARDRLSLQPQHF. The CDR3 region has the DNA TGCAGTGCTAGGGACAGGCTTAGCTTACAGCCCCAGCATTTT.

The sample holds many counts of this clonotype. The rearrangement joins TRBV12-3 or TRBV12-4 to TRBJ2-2; D gene unclear. V lost 2 bases and J 7 bases, leaving 8 bases between the germline ends. The CDR3 is 13 amino acids. The CDR3 loop is CASSLTTHGELFF. DNA of the CDR3: TGTGCCAGCAGTTTAACAACTCACGGGGAGCTGTTTTTT.